Sequencing of this TCR beta chain was carried out in a study of blood T cell repertoires in COVID-19. Study overall: Material from acute and convalescent COVID-19 was sourced from the United States, Italy and Spain. T cells, B-cell-depleted T cells, or PBMCs provided the cDNA or gDNA that served as material.

This clone was seen once. Some clones are missing from TCRdb's copy, which holds only in-frame ones; the method was immunoSEQ multiplex PCR. The sample consists of nearly 35,000 clones, around 73% of them appearing once. This CDR3 region has 14 residues. V was trimmed by 5 bases and J by 8 bases, leaving 18 bases between them. CDR1 and CDR2 from the germline V gene are MDHEN and SYDVKM. This clonotype was obtained from a woman aged 60-70 years with acute or convalescent COVID-19. Sequenced: peripheral blood. The V gene is TRBV28, the J gene TRBJ1-2; D remains unclear. CDR3 residues: CASSPVGRGWGYTF. Here the CDR3 DNA reads TGTGCCAGCAGTCCCGTTGGTCGGGGATGGGGCTACACCTTC.